The rows below give T cell receptor beta chains drawn from one sample of a study of beta chain features in type 1 diabetes. Assay used: immunoSEQ multiplex PCR; TCRdb lists only in-frame clones, some missing. The sample includes some 300,000 clones, roughly 8% of them seen just once. Sequenced: central memory CD4+ T cells from blood. The receptors come from a woman aged 18-29 years in good health. Each CDR3 is given with its conserved first and last residue. D genes are given only for firm matches.

CDR3aa	d_gene	v_gene
CASSRSREYQPQHF	-	TRBV2
CASGRYEQYF	-	TRBV27
CASSPQGPSAYGYTF	-	TRBV14
CASSPREGAQPEQFF	TRBD1	TRBV7-8
CASSHGQTSDNSPLHF	-	TRBV18
CASSRGTGRHQPQHF	-	TRBV7-9
CASSPRTSGSNEQFF	TRBD2	TRBV18
CASSQESREKLFF	-	TRBV14
CASSPQPLGEQYF	-	TRBV7-9
CASSFPGQHNEQFF	-	TRBV5-4
CASSPRRGLTYEQYF	-	TRBV11-2
CASSPNPPGGGWAGYTF	TRBD1	TRBV16
CASSLKTSGSTFSYEQYF	TRBD2	TRBV7-2
CASSEYSGAGSEAFF	-	TRBV25-1
CASRSGGRGNQPQHF	-	TRBV28
CAVGTSGSTDTQYF	TRBD2	TRBV4-2
CASGGLNSPLHF	-	TRBV28
CASSDWRPNTEAFF	-	TRBV6-6
CASSLWKAVNTIYF	-	TRBV5-6
CASSEALPGTIQYF	-	TRBV6-1
CASHGGGGRAGMNTEAFF	TRBD1	TRBV14
CASSLSASGGQETQYF	TRBD2	TRBV7-2
CASRGILETQYF	-	TRBV28
CASSIGYPGTDTQYF	-	TRBV19
CSVVYNYGYTF	-	TRBV29-1
CASSSPQVGIYGYTF	-	TRBV19
CSARGEKLFF	-	TRBV20-1
CASSLKGGQTNSPLHF	-	TRBV7-3
CASSLNLGPETQYF	-	TRBV5-1
CASRWLAGGRNEQFF	TRBD2	TRBV5-1
CASSYKASSGNTIYF	-	TRBV6-6
CSVLGTGLANTIYF	TRBD1	TRBV29-1
CASRLAGYGDIQYF	TRBD2	TRBV6-1
CASSEALRADSTDTQYF	-	TRBV6-1
CASSQVPVGRGGSTDTQYF	TRBD2	TRBV4-1
CSVDLIQQETQYF	-	TRBV29-1
CASSYDSASYEQYF	-	TRBV6-5
CASTAWADEQFF	-	TRBV2
CASSYHRSGANVLTF	-	TRBV2
CASSAKGRSLYNEQFF	-	TRBV28
CAWSFTNSPLHF	-	TRBV30
CASSAWTESGYTF	-	TRBV9
CASSKEGVRYNEQFF	-	TRBV21-1
CASSQGGTVGQPQHF	TRBD1	TRBV4-1
CASTPDGGPYGYTF	-	TRBV7-2
CASSDRDTRNQNQPQHF	-	TRBV4-1
CASSQDLRQPQHF	-	TRBV4-3
CASHLAGVGDTQYF	TRBD2	TRBV27
CASSLTGTGIKYGYTF	TRBD1	TRBV13
CASSPGSPNTEAFF	-	TRBV5-1
CASSSLVGAGELFF	-	TRBV7-7
CASSQSGTGVFATNEKLFF	TRBD1	TRBV4-3